Described below is a single TCR beta chain sequence and its context. Different DNA sequences within this sample yield the same CDR3. Every immunoSEQ plate was one replicate of a subset's evenly spread DNA. Sequenced by immunoSEQ multiplex PCR; TCRdb stores in-frame clones only, minus some. The sample gives about 2.1 million clones, just under 95% of which show up once; approximately 1.7% is in the top ten. The data derive from a study of shared clonotypes between healthy human individuals. Naive CD8 cells lacked CD45RO, underwent positive selection for CCR7 and left out terminally differentiated effector memory CD45RA+ cells. The origin of this receptor is a man in his late teens or twenties in good health. Some clones in this sample may be carry-over from other donors' samples. Sequencing input: naive CD8+ T cells from PBMCs.

CDR3 protein: CASSQEPPGGYEQYF. In DNA, the CDR3 is TGCGCCAGCAGCCAAGAACCCCCAGGGGGCTACGAGCAGTACTTC. This chain uses TRBV4-1 with TRBJ2-7, with TRBD1 identical over 7 bases. The length of the CDR3 is 15 residues. Germline V lookup: CDR1 MGHRA, CDR2 YSYEKL. Unmatched junction bases numbered 5, after V lost 0 bases and J lost 3 bases.